A selection of T cell receptor beta chains follows, all from one sample in a study of STAT5B mutations in CD4+ large granular lymphocyte leukemia. The assay was immunoSEQ multiplex PCR, and TCRdb's table has in-frame clones only and misses some. The sample has about 46,000 clones; more than 65% are singletons. The specimen was CD4+ T cells from blood buffy coats. Receptor source: a human donor in good health. CDR3s include the opening cysteine and the closing phenylalanine or tryptophan. The order of the fields is V gene, D gene, clone size, J gene, CDR3 DNA, CDR3 protein. D genes are given only for firm matches. Part of the rows lack a size; the others show once, few, many or a class for expanded clones.

v_gene: TRBV5-4; d_gene: -; abundance: few; j_gene: TRBJ2-7; CDR3nt: TGTGCCAGCAGCTTTGCTGGTAGGTACTCCTACGAGCAGTACTTC; CDR3aa: CASSFAGRYSYEQYF
v_gene: TRBV27; d_gene: -; abundance: once; j_gene: TRBJ1-1; CDR3nt: TGTGCCAGCAGTAACGGACTGTTCGCCAGTAACACTGAAGCTTTCTTT; CDR3aa: CASSNGLFASNTEAFF
v_gene: TRBV4-2; d_gene: -; abundance: -; j_gene: TRBJ2-5; CDR3nt: TGTGCCAGCAGCCAAGGGTCTGCGGGACCCCAAGAGACCCAGTACTTC; CDR3aa: CASSQGSAGPQETQYF
v_gene: TRBV18; d_gene: -; abundance: -; j_gene: TRBJ1-1; CDR3nt: TGTGCCAGCTCATACGACAGCGGAGCTTTCTTT; CDR3aa: CASSYDSGAFF
v_gene: TRBV7-9; d_gene: TRBD1; abundance: -; j_gene: TRBJ1-4; CDR3nt: TGTGCCAGCAGCTCGGACAGGGGGCGCGAAAAACTGTTTTTT; CDR3aa: CASSSDRGREKLFF
v_gene: TRBV5-1; d_gene: TRBD1; abundance: -; j_gene: TRBJ1-1; CDR3nt: TGCGCCAGCAGCTGGGACAGGGGGACCACTGAAGCTTTCTTT; CDR3aa: CASSWDRGTTEAFF
v_gene: TRBV10-1; d_gene: -; abundance: -; j_gene: TRBJ1-6; CDR3nt: TGCGCCAGCAGTGAGTTGGGAAATTCACCCCTCCACTTT; CDR3aa: CASSELGNSPLHF
v_gene: TRBV2; d_gene: -; abundance: -; j_gene: TRBJ2-2; CDR3nt: TGTGCCAGCAGTCAGGGAAACACCGGGGAGCTGTTTTTT; CDR3aa: CASSQGNTGELFF
v_gene: TRBV6-1; d_gene: -; abundance: -; j_gene: TRBJ1-1; CDR3nt: TGTGCCAGCAGCACTGGGACGGCTGTTCGGGAAGCTTTCTTT; CDR3aa: CASSTGTAVREAFF
v_gene: TRBV9; d_gene: -; abundance: -; j_gene: TRBJ1-1; CDR3nt: TGTGCCAGCAGCGTAATTAGTAAGGGCGAAGCTTTCTTT; CDR3aa: CASSVISKGEAFF
v_gene: TRBV5-1; d_gene: TRBD2; abundance: -; j_gene: TRBJ2-5; CDR3nt: TGCGCCAGCAGCGATAGCGGGTCCCAAGAGACCCAGTACTTC; CDR3aa: CASSDSGSQETQYF
v_gene: TRBV10-1; d_gene: -; abundance: -; j_gene: TRBJ1-5; CDR3nt: TGCGCCAGCTCGGTGAAGCCAGATTTTAATCAGGGTCAGCCCCAGCATTTT; CDR3aa: CASSVKPDFNQGQPQHF
v_gene: TRBV6-6; d_gene: TRBD1; abundance: -; j_gene: TRBJ1-6; CDR3nt: TGTGCCAGCAGCATGGACAGGGGCAACTCACCCCTCCACTTT; CDR3aa: CASSMDRGNSPLHF
v_gene: TRBV5-1; d_gene: TRBD2; abundance: -; j_gene: TRBJ2-1; CDR3nt: TGCGCCAGCAGCGGCGAATCTAGCGGGAGGACCAATGAGCAGTTCTTC; CDR3aa: CASSGESSGRTNEQFF
v_gene: TRBV14; d_gene: TRBD1; abundance: -; j_gene: TRBJ1-4; CDR3nt: TGTGCCAGCAGCCAAGAAGGGGGGCCGGGACAGAAAGGTGAAAAACTGTTTTTT; CDR3aa: CASSQEGGPGQKGEKLFF
v_gene: TRBV14; d_gene: -; abundance: -; j_gene: TRBJ2-2; CDR3nt: TGTGCCAGCAGCCCAGGGGCCAGGTCTCGGGACACCGGGGAGCTGTTTTTT; CDR3aa: CASSPGARSRDTGELFF
v_gene: TRBV5-8; d_gene: TRBD2; abundance: -; j_gene: TRBJ2-3; CDR3nt: TGTGCCAGCAGTCGTAGCGGGAGGGCCATGCCAGATACGCAGTATTTT; CDR3aa: CASSRSGRAMPDTQYF
v_gene: TRBV19; d_gene: TRBD2; abundance: -; j_gene: TRBJ2-3; CDR3nt: TGTGCCAGTAGCCCAACGGGGGGGCCAGATACGCAGTATTTT; CDR3aa: CASSPTGGPDTQYF
v_gene: TRBV29-1; d_gene: -; abundance: -; j_gene: TRBJ2-3; CDR3nt: TGCAGCGTCGACACAGATACGCAGTATTTT; CDR3aa: CSVDTDTQYF
v_gene: TRBV6-5; d_gene: TRBD2; abundance: medium-sized; j_gene: TRBJ2-7; CDR3nt: TGTGCCAGCAGCTACAGCGGGGGGGACTACGAGCAGTACTTC; CDR3aa: CASSYSGGDYEQYF
v_gene: TRBV5-1; d_gene: -; abundance: -; j_gene: TRBJ1-3; CDR3nt: TGCGCCAGCAGCTTGGGGGGATCAGGGGATAGCACCATATATTTT; CDR3aa: CASSLGGSGDSTIYF
v_gene: TRBV27; d_gene: -; abundance: -; j_gene: TRBJ2-5; CDR3nt: TGTGCCAGCAGTTTAGGGGAGACCCAGTACTTC; CDR3aa: CASSLGETQYF
v_gene: TRBV5-1; d_gene: -; abundance: -; j_gene: TRBJ2-3; CDR3nt: TGCGCCAGCAGCCCAAGGCGGGTCAGCACAGATACGCAGTATTTT; CDR3aa: CASSPRRVSTDTQYF
v_gene: TRBV19; d_gene: -; abundance: -; j_gene: TRBJ2-1; CDR3nt: TGTGCCAGTAGTATTAGGAGGGAGAGCTCCTACAATGAGCAGTTCTTC; CDR3aa: CASSIRRESSYNEQFF
v_gene: TRBV7-3; d_gene: TRBD2; abundance: -; j_gene: TRBJ2-7; CDR3nt: TGTGCCAGCAGCGGGGTAGCGGGATCCCCCTACGAGCAGTACTTC; CDR3aa: CASSGVAGSPYEQYF
v_gene: TRBV2; d_gene: -; abundance: -; j_gene: TRBJ1-6; CDR3nt: TGTGCCAGCCTACCAACCTCAGGGAGCTCCTATAATTCACCCCTCCACTTT; CDR3aa: CASLPTSGSSYNSPLHF
v_gene: TRBV5-4; d_gene: TRBD1; abundance: -; j_gene: TRBJ2-7; CDR3nt: TGTGCCAGCAGTTATACAGGGGGCATCGGGGACGAGCAGTACTTC; CDR3aa: CASSYTGGIGDEQYF
v_gene: TRBV7-7; d_gene: -; abundance: -; j_gene: TRBJ2-3; CDR3nt: TGTGCCAGCAGCCGAGGGGGCACAGATACGCAGTATTTT; CDR3aa: CASSRGGTDTQYF
v_gene: TRBV5-1; d_gene: TRBD1; abundance: -; j_gene: TRBJ2-2; CDR3nt: TGCGCCAGCAGCCCGGACAGGGCCCGCAACACCGGGGAGCTGTTTTTT; CDR3aa: CASSPDRARNTGELFF
v_gene: TRBV19; d_gene: -; abundance: -; j_gene: TRBJ1-2; CDR3nt: TGTGCCAGTACCCCCCAACGAGCCAACTATGGCTACACCTTC; CDR3aa: CASTPQRANYGYTF
v_gene: TRBV11-2; d_gene: TRBD1; abundance: -; j_gene: TRBJ1-2; CDR3nt: TGTGCCAGCAGCGCCGACAGGGTTTATGGCTACACCTTC; CDR3aa: CASSADRVYGYTF
v_gene: TRBV4-2; d_gene: -; abundance: once; j_gene: TRBJ2-3; CDR3nt: TGTGCCAGCAGCCAAGAGATGGCAGATACGCAGTATTTT; CDR3aa: CASSQEMADTQYF
v_gene: TRBV4-1; d_gene: -; abundance: few; j_gene: TRBJ1-2; CDR3nt: TGCGCCAGCAGCCAAGTTGGCCGTCCTGGGGGATATGGCTACACCTTC; CDR3aa: CASSQVGRPGGYGYTF
v_gene: TRBV9; d_gene: TRBD2; abundance: -; j_gene: TRBJ2-2; CDR3nt: TGTGCCAGCAGCGTAGGTGCGGGGGCCGGGGAGCTGTTTTTT; CDR3aa: CASSVGAGAGELFF
v_gene: TRBV19; d_gene: -; abundance: -; j_gene: TRBJ1-1; CDR3nt: TGTGCCAGTACCCAGGCGGCTATATTCGCTGAAGCTTTCTTT; CDR3aa: CASTQAAIFAEAFF
v_gene: TRBV6-5; d_gene: -; abundance: -; j_gene: TRBJ1-1; CDR3nt: TGTGCCAGCAGCGAGGTTCGGAACACTGAAGCTTTCTTT; CDR3aa: CASSEVRNTEAFF
v_gene: TRBV11-2; d_gene: -; abundance: -; j_gene: TRBJ1-2; CDR3nt: TGTGCCAGCAGCTTAGCGGAGGGGAACTATGGCTACACCTTC; CDR3aa: CASSLAEGNYGYTF